This T cell receptor (beta chain) was obtained from a study of blood T cell repertoires in COVID-19. The V and J ends lost 4 bases and 1 base, in that order; junction bases with no gene match: 4. The CDR3 extends over 16 amino acids. Germline assignment: CDR1 LNHDA and CDR2 SQIVND (reference sequence). Produced via immunoSEQ multiplex PCR; TCRdb's table is partial and in-frame only. This sample yields more than 200,000 clones, of which around 84% are seen a single time; roughly a tenth belongs to the top ten. Patients at the Seattle site were enrolled during active infection and followed longitudinally.

Sequencing was performed on peripheral blood. The chain uses TRBV19 and TRBJ2-1, with TRBD2 matching over 10 bases. This receptor was taken from a woman of 80 years or more with COVID-19, enrolled during active disease. The CDR3 here is CASSTVAGGSYNEQFF. Written as DNA, the CDR3 is TGTGCCAGTAGTACCGTAGCGGGGGGATCCTACAATGAGCAGTTCTTC.